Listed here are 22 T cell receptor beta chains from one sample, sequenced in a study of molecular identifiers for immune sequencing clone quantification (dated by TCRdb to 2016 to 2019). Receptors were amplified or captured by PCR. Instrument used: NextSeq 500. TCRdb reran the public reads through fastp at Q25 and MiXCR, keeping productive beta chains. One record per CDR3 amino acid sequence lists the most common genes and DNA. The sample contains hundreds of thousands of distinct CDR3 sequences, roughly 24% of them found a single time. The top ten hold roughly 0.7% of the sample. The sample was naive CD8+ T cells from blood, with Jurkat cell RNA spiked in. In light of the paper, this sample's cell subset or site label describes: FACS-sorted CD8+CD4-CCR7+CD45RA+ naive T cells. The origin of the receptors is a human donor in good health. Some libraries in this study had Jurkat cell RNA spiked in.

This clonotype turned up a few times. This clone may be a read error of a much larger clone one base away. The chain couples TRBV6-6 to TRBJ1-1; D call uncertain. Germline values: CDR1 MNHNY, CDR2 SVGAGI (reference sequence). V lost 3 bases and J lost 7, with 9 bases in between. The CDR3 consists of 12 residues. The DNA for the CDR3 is TGTGCCAGCAGTTATCACAACGGTGAAGCTTTCTTT. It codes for CASSYHNGEAFF.

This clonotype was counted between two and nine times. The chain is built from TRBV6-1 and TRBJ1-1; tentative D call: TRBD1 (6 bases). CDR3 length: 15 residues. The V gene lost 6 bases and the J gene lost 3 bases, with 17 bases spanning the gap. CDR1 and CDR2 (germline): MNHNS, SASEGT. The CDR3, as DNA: TGTGCCAGCAGACGATTCGGACAGTATGACACTGAAGCTTTCTTT. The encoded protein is CASRRFGQYDTEAFF.

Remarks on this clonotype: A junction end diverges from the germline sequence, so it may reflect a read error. CDR3 region: CARRFLGTAYAQYF. The CDR3 DNA reads TGTGCCCGCCGTTTTCTGGGGACCGCCTACGCGCAGTACTTC. The chain recombines TRBV27 with TRBJ2-7; possibly TRBD1 or TRBD2 for D (5 bases each). This CDR3 region has 14 residues. The germline V gene encodes CDR1 MNHEY and CDR2 SMNVEV (reference sequence).

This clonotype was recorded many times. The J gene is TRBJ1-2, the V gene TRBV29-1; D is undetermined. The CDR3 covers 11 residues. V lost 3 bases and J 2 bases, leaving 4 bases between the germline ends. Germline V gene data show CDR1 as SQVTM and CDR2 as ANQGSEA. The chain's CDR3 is CSVESNYGYTF. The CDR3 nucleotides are TGCAGCGTTGAGTCCAACTATGGCTACACCTTC.

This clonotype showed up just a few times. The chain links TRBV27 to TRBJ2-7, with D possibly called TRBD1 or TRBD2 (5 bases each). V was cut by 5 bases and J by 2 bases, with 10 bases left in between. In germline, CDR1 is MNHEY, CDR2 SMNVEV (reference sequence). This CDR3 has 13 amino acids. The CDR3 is CASSTRGPYEQYF. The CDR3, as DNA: TGTGCCAGCAGTACCCGGGGACCCTACGAGCAGTACTTC.

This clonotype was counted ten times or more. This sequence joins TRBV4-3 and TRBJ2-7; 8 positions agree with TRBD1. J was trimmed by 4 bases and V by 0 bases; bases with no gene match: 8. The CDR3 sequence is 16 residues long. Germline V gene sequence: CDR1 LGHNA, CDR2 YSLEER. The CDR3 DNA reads TGCGCCAGCAGCCAAGAATTCGGACAGGGAAGATACGAGCAGTACTTC. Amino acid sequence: CASSQEFGQGRYEQYF.

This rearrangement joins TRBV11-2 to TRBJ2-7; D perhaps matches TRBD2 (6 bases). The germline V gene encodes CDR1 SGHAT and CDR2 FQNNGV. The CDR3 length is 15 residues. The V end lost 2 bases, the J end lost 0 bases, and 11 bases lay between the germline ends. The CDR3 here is CASSLFGGTSYEQYF. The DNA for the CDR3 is TGTGCCAGCAGCTTATTTGGAGGGACCTCCTACGAGCAGTACTTC.

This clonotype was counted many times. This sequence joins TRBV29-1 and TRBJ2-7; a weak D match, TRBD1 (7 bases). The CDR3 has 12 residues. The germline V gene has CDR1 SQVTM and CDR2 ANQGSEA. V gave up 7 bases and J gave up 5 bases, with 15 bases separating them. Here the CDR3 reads CSAEGARNEQYF. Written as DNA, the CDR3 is TGCAGCGCGGAGGGGGCGCGGAACGAGCAGTACTTC.

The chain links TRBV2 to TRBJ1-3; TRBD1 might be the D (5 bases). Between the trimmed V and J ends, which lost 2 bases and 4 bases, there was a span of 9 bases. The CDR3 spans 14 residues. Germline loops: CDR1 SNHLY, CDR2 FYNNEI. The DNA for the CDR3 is TGTGCCAGCAGTGAATTGGGGCCGGGAAACACCATATATTTT. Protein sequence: CASSELGPGNTIYF. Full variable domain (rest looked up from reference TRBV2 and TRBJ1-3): EPEVTQTPSHQVTQMGQEVILRCVPISNHLYFYWYRQILGQKVEFLVSFYNNEISEKSEIFDDQFSVERPDGSNFTLKIRSTKLEDSAMYFCASSELGPGNTIYFGEGSWLTVV.

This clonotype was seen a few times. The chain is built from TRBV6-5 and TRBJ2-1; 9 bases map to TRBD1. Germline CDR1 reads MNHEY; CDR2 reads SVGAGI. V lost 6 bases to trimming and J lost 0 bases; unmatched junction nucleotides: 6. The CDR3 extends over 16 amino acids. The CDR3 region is CASRSGTGFSYNEQFF. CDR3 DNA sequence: TGTGCCAGCAGGTCCGGGACAGGGTTCTCCTACAATGAGCAGTTCTTC.

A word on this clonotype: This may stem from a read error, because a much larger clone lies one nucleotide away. CDR3 bases: TGTGCCAGCACCCTGTGGGGGGCGAGCAATCAGCCCCTGCATTTT. Translating gives CASTLWGASNQPLHF. V gene TRBV28 combines with J gene TRBJ1-5; D may be TRBD1 (6 bases). Germline CDR1 MDHEN, CDR2 SYDVKM. This CDR3 is built from 15 residues.

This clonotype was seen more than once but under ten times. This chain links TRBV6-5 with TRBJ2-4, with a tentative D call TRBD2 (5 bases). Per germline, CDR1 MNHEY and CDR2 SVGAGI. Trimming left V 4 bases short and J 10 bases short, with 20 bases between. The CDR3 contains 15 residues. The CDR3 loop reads CASSFSRTGWGIQYF. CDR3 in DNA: TGTGCCAGCAGTTTCTCTCGAACGGGGTGGGGTATTCAGTACTTC.

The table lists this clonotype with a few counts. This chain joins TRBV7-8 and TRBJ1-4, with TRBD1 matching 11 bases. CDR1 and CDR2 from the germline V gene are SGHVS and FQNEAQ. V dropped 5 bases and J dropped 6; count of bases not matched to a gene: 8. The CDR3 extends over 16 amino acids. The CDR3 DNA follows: TGTGCCAGCAGCACTAACCGGGACAGGGGGGATGAAAAACTGTTTTTT. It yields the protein CASSTNRDRGDEKLFF. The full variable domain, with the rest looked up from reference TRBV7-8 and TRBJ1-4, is GAGVSQSPRYKVAKRGQDVALRCDPISGHVSLFWYQQALGQGPEFLTYFQNEAQLDKSGLPSDRFFAERPEGSVSTLKIQRTQQEDSAVYLCASSTNRDRGDEKLFFGSGTQLSVL.

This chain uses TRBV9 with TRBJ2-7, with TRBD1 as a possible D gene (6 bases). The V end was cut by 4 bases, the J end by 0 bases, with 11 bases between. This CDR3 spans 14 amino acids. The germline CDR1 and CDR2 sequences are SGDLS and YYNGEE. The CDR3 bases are TGTGCCAGCAGCTCAGGACAGATCTCCTACGAGCAGTACTTC. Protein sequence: CASSSGQISYEQYF.

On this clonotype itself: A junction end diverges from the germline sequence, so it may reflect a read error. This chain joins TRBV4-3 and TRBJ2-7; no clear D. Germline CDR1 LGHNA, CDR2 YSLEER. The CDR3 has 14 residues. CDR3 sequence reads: CASSQDVRLYEQHF. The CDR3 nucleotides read TGCGCCAGCAGCCAAGACGTACGGCTCTACGAGCAGCACTTC.

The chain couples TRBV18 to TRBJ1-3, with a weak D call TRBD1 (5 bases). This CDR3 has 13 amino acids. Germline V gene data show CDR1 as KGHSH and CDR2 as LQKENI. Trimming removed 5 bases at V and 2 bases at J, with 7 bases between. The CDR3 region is CASSEGPGNTIYF. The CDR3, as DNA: TGTGCCAGCTCAGAGGGACCTGGAAACACCATATATTTT.

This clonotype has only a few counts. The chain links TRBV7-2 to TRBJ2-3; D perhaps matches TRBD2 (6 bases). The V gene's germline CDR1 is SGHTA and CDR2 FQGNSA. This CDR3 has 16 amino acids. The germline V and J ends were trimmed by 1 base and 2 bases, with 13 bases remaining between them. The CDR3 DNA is TGTGCCAGCAGCTTAGGGGTTAGCGGAAACACAGATACGCAGTATTTT. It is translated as CASSLGVSGNTDTQYF.

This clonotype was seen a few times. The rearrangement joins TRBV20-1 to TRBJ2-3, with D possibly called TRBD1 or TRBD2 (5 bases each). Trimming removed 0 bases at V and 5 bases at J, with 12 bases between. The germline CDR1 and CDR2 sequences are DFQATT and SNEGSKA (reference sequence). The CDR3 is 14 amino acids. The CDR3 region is CSARDRPGRDTQYF. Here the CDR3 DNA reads TGCAGTGCTAGAGATCGCCCAGGGAGAGATACGCAGTATTTT.

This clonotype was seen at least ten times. CDR3: CSVSFSNTGELFF. The CDR3 region has the DNA TGCAGCGTTTCTTTCTCGAACACCGGGGAGCTGTTTTTT. V usage is TRBV29-1 and J usage is TRBJ2-2; no clear D. V dropped 5 bases and J dropped 0 bases, with 7 bases sitting between them. The CDR3 is made up of 13 amino acids. The V gene's germline CDR1 is SQVTM and CDR2 ANQGSEA.

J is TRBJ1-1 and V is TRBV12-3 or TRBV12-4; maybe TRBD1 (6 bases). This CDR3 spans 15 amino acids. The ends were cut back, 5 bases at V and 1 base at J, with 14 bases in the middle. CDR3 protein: CASSHFRGTNTEAFF. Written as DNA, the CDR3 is TGTGCCAGCAGTCATTTCAGGGGAACGAACACTGAAGCTTTCTTT.

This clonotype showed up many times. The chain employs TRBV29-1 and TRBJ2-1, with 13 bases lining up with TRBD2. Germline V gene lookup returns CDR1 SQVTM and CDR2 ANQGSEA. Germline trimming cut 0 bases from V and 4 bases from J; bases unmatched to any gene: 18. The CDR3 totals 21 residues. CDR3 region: CSVEDRALTSGGAGSYNEQFF. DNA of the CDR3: TGCAGCGTTGAAGATCGGGCTCTTACTAGCGGGGGGGCCGGGTCGTACAATGAGCAGTTCTTC.

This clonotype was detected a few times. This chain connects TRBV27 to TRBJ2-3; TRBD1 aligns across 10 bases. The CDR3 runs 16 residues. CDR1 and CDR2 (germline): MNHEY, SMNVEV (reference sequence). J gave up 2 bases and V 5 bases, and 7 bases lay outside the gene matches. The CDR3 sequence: CASSPRQGALTDTQYF. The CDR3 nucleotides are TGTGCCAGCAGTCCTAGACAGGGGGCCCTCACAGATACGCAGTATTTT.